This TCR beta chain was sequenced for a study of vaccination effects on CD4 cells after COVID-19. Of note for this clone: The antigen is unknown.

Before sequencing, viral peptide pools were used by the ViraFEST assay to expand antigen-specific CD4+ T cells. Following a roughly ten-day culture, CD4+ T cells were purified. People in the vaccine group had not been infected with SARS-CoV-2 before, and their nucleocapsid antibodies were negative. IL-2 medium was substituted for half the medium on days 3 and 7. Assay: immunoSEQ multiplex PCR; the TCRdb copy retains only in-frame clones and omits some. The data contain about 27,000 clones, roughly 74% of them seen just once; the ten biggest clones take up approximately 20%. The CDR3 extends over 19 amino acids. V lost 0 bases, J lost 0 bases, and 15 bases lay in between. CDR1 is SEHNR, CDR2 FQNEAQ, per germline (reference sequence).

V is TRBV7-9 and J is TRBJ2-6, with D perhaps matching TRBD1 (5 bases). The clonotype originates from a human donor who received a COVID-19 vaccine. Sample: CD4+ T cells from PBMCs cultured with HCoV-NL63 spike peptides, taken before COVID-19 vaccination. CDR3 sequence reads: CASSLARGRRGSGANVLTF. The CDR3 coding sequence is TGTGCCAGCAGCTTAGCGCGTGGACGTAGGGGCTCTGGGGCCAACGTCCTGACTTTC. The full variable domain, completed using reference TRBV7-9 and TRBJ2-6, is DTGVSQNPRHKITKRGQNVTFRCDPISEHNRLYWYRQTLGQGPEFLTYFQNEAQLEKSRLLSDRFSAERPKGSFSTLEIQRTEQGDSAMYLCASSLARGRRGSGANVLTFGAGSRLTVL.